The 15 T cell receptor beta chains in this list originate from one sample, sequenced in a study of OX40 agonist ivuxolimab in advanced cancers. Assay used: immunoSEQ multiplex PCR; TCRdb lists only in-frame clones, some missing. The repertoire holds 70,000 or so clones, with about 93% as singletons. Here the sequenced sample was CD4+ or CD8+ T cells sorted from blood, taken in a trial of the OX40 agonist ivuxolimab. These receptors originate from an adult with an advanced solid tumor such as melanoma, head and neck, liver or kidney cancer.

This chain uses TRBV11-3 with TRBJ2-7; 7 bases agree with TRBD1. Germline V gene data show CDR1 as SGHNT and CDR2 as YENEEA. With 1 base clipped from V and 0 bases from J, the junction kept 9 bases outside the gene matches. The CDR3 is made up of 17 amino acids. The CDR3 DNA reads TGTGCCAGCAGCTTAGCCCCGGACAGGCCGAGCTCCTACGAGCAGTACTTC. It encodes CASSLAPDRPSSYEQYF.

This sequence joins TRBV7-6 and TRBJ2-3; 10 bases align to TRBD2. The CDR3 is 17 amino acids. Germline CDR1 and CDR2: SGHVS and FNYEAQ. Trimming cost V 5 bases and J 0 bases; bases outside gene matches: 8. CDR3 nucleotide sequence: TGTGCCAGCAGCCCCCATCTAGCGGGGGCCAGCACAGATACGCAGTATTTT. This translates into CASSPHLAGASTDTQYF.

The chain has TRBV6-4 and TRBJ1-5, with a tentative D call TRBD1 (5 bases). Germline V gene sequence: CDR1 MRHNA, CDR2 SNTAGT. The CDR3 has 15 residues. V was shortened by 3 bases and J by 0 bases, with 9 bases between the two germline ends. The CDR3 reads CASSESGGSNQPQHF. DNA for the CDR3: TGTGCCAGCAGTGAGAGTGGGGGTAGCAATCAGCCCCAGCATTTT.

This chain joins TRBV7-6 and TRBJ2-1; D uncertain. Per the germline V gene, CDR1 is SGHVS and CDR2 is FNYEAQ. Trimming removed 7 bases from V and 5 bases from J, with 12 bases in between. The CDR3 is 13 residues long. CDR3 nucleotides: TGTGCCAGCAAAAAGGACGAAGACAATGAGCAGTTCTTC. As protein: CASKKDEDNEQFF.

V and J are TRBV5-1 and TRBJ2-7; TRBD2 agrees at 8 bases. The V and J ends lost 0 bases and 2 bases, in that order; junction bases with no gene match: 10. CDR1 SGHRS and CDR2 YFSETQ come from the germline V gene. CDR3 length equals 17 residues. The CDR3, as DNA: TGCGCCAGCAGCTTGGCCGGGGGCGGGGGGACGACCTACGAGCAGTACTTC. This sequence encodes CASSLAGGGGTTYEQYF.

This CDR3 is CASSDTPLGGGGTGELFF. In nucleotides, the CDR3 is TGTGCCAGCAGTGACACGCCCTTGGGAGGGGGCGGCACCGGGGAGCTGTTTTTT. J is TRBJ2-2 and V is TRBV6-4; D might be TRBD1 or TRBD2, each matching 7 bases. The CDR3 is 18 residues long. The V end lost 2 bases, the J end lost 4 bases, and 20 bases lay between the germline ends. Germline-derived CDR1 and CDR2 are MRHNA and SNTAGT.

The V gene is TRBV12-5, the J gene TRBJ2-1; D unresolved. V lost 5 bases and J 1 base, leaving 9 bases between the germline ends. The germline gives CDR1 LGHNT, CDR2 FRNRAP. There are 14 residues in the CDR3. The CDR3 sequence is CASGMAESYNEQFF. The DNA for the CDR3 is TGTGCTAGTGGTATGGCCGAATCCTACAATGAGCAGTTCTTC.

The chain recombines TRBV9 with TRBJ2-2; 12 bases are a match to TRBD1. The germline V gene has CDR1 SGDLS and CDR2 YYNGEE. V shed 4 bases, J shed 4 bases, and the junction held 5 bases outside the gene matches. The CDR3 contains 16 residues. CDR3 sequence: CASSHRDRGLTGELFF. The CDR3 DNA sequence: TGTGCCAGCAGCCACCGGGACAGGGGGCTCACCGGGGAGCTGTTTTTT. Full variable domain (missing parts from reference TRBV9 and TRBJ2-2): DSGVTQTPKHLITATGQRVTLRCSPRSGDLSVYWYQQSLDQGLQFLIQYYNGEERAKGNILERFSAQQFPDLHSELNLSSLELGDSALYFCASSHRDRGLTGELFFGEGSRLTVL.

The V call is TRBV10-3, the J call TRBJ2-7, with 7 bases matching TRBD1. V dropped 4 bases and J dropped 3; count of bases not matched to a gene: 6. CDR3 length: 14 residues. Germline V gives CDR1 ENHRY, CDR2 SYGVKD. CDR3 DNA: TGTGCCATCAGTGCGGTGCAGGGGGACTACGAGCAGTACTTC. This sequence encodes CAISAVQGDYEQYF.

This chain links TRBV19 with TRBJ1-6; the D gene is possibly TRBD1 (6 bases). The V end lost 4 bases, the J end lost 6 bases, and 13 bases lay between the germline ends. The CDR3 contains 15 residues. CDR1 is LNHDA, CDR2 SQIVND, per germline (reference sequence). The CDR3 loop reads CASSTRQETNSPLHF. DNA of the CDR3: TGTGCCAGTAGTACAAGACAGGAAACTAATTCACCCCTCCACTTT.

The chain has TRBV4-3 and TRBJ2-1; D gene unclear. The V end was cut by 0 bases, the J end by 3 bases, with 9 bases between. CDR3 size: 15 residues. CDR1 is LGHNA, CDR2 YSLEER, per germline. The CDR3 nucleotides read TGCGCCAGCAGCCAAGATCCCAACGGCTACAATGAGCAGTTCTTC. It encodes CASSQDPNGYNEQFF.

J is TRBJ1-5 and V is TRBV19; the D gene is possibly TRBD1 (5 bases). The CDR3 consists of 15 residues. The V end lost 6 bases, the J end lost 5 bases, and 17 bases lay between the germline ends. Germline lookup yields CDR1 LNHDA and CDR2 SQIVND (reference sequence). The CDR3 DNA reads TGTGCCAGTAGCCTCGACAGAAGTACGTATCAGCCCCAGCATTTT. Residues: CASSLDRSTYQPQHF.

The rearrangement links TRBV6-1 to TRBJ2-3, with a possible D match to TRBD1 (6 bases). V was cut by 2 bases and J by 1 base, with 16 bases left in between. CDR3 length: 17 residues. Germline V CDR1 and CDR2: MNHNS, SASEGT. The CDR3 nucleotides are TGTGCCAGCAGTGAAAAAGTAGGTGGGGGCGGCACAGATACGCAGTATTTT. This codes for CASSEKVGGGGTDTQYF.

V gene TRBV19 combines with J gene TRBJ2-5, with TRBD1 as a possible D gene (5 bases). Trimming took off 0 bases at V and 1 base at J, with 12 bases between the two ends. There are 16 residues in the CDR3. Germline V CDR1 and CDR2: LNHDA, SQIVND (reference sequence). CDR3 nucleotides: TGTGCCAGTAGTATAGATCCTCCAGGGATCCAAGAGACCCAGTACTTC. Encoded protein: CASSIDPPGIQETQYF.

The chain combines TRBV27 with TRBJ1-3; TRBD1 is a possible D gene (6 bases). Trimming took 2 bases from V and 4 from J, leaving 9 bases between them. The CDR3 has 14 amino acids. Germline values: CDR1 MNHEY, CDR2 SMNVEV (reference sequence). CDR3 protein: CASSLGGPGNTIYF. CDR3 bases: TGTGCCAGCAGTTTAGGGGGGCCCGGAAACACCATATATTTT.